The 12 T cell receptor beta chains listed next were all sequenced from one sample in a study of healthy donors' naive CD4 and CD8 T cells. Each TCR library used approximately 500 ng of total RNA and a linear amplification protocol. TCRdb called the reads again in MiXCR, with one record for every CDR3 protein. The table includes roughly 200,000 distinct CDR3 sequences, nearly 75% detected once. The sample taken for sequencing was naive CD4+ and CD8+ T cells sorted from blood, pooled from several donors. These receptors came from a pool of human donors in good health; the sample pools cells from several healthy donors.

This chain joins TRBV19 and TRBJ1-2; D possibly corresponds to TRBD1 (6 bases). The CDR3 sequence is 15 residues long. The germline V gene has CDR1 LNHDA and CDR2 SQIVND (reference sequence). V lost 3 bases and J lost 8, with 19 bases in between. In DNA, the CDR3 is TGTGCCAGTAGTATTTCTTCGGACAGCTTTCGAGGCTACACCTTC. Protein sequence: CASSISSDSFRGYTF.

This chain uses TRBV30 with TRBJ2-7; perhaps TRBD1 as D (5 bases). CDR3 size: 13 residues. CDR1 is GTSNPN, CDR2 SVGIG, per germline (reference sequence). V was cut by 0 bases and J by 0 bases, with 6 bases left in between. The CDR3 protein is CAWSVDSSYEQYF. The CDR3 nucleotides read TGTGCCTGGAGTGTTGACAGCTCCTACGAGCAGTACTTC.

The chain couples TRBV27 to TRBJ1-5; 9 bases align to TRBD1. The CDR3 has 15 residues. Trimming removed 2 bases from V and 4 bases from J; junction bases left unmatched: 3. Germline loops: CDR1 MNHEY, CDR2 SMNVEV (reference sequence). This CDR3 is CASSLGTGWNQPQHF. Here the CDR3 DNA reads TGTGCCAGCAGTTTAGGGACAGGGTGGAATCAGCCCCAGCATTTT.

V is TRBV29-1 and J is TRBJ2-5; unclear D gene. CDR1 and CDR2 from the germline V gene are SQVTM and ANQGSEA. V gave up 5 bases and J gave up 0 bases, with 7 bases separating them. The CDR3 extends over 12 amino acids. The CDR3 coding sequence is TGCAGCGTTCTTGAGTACCAAGAGACCCAGTACTTC. It yields the protein CSVLEYQETQYF.

The CDR3 loop is CASSIGQGLEEQYF. In DNA form, the CDR3 reads TGTGCCAGTAGTATCGGGCAGGGCCTTGAGGAGCAGTACTTC. The chain combines TRBV19 with TRBJ2-7, with D tentatively TRBD1 (5 bases). The germline V and J ends were trimmed by 3 bases and 7 bases, with 16 bases remaining between them. CDR1 is LNHDA and CDR2 is SQIVND in the germline V gene (reference sequence). There are 14 residues in the CDR3.

This CDR3 reads CASSYPWKQGVVTDTQYF. The CDR3 DNA follows: TGTGCCAGCAGTTACCCCTGGAAACAGGGAGTTGTGACAGATACGCAGTATTTT. This sequence joins TRBV6-2 or TRBV6-3 and TRBJ2-3, with a tentative D call TRBD1 (6 bases). Trimming removed 2 bases from V and 3 bases from J, with 21 bases in between. The CDR3 consists of 18 residues. Germline V gene lookup returns CDR1 MNHEY and CDR2 SVGEGT.

This chain links TRBV6-2 or TRBV6-3 with TRBJ2-1; D may correspond to TRBD1 or TRBD2 (5 bases each). V was shortened by 6 bases and J by 10 bases, with 10 bases between the two germline ends. The length of the CDR3 is 11 residues. Germline V gives CDR1 MNHEY, CDR2 SVGEGT. CDR3 sequence reads: CASRAEGEQFF. In DNA form, the CDR3 reads TGTGCCAGCAGAGCCGAGGGGGAGCAGTTCTTC.

The V call is TRBV4-2, the J call TRBJ2-1; D is possibly TRBD1 (5 bases). V lost 1 base and J 7 bases, leaving 14 bases between the germline ends. Looked up from germline, CDR1 is LGHNA and CDR2 is YNFKEQ. The CDR3 has 15 residues. This CDR3 reads CASSQGGAVLNEQFF. The CDR3 DNA sequence: TGTGCCAGCAGCCAAGGTGGGGCCGTCTTGAATGAGCAGTTCTTC.

The J gene is TRBJ2-1, the V gene TRBV19; 8 positions match TRBD2. V gave up 7 bases and J gave up 8 bases; unmatched junction bases: 10. CDR1 LNHDA and CDR2 SQIVND come from the germline V gene (reference sequence). The CDR3 has 14 residues. The CDR3 DNA reads as TGTGCCAGTAATCCGGGACTAGTTCTCTATGAGCAGTTCTTC. This translates into CASNPGLVLYEQFF.

The chain recombines TRBV29-1 with TRBJ1-2; 9 bases map to TRBD1. V lost 6 bases, J lost 4 bases, and 3 bases stayed unmatched. CDR1 is SQVTM and CDR2 is ANQGSEA in the germline V gene. The CDR3 runs to 12 residues. CDR3 loop: CSVQGAGYGYTF. DNA of the CDR3: TGCAGCGTACAGGGGGCAGGCTATGGCTACACCTTC.

This clonotype came up a few times. The chain combines TRBV29-1 with TRBJ2-6, with 12 positions matching TRBD2. The germline V gene encodes CDR1 SQVTM and CDR2 ANQGSEA. V shed 3 bases and J 0 bases; nucleotides not matched to a gene: 15. CDR3 length: 21 amino acids. The DNA for the CDR3 is TGCAGCGTTGAGGACATTGAAGCACTAGCGGGAGGACACTCTGGGGCCAACGTCCTGACTTTC. Its translation is CSVEDIEALAGGHSGANVLTF.

V usage is TRBV29-1 and J usage is TRBJ2-7; 7 bases fit TRBD1. Germline V gene data show CDR1 as SQVTM and CDR2 as ANQGSEA. CDR3 length: 11 amino acids. The trim removed 4 bases at V and 6 bases at J, leaving 3 bases unmatched. In DNA form, the CDR3 reads TGCAGCGTTGTACAGGGGAGCGAGCAGTACTTC. Translated, it gives CSVVQGSEQYF.